Described below is a single TCR beta chain sequence and its context. Its antigen is as yet unknown. Some clones are missing from TCRdb's copy, which holds only in-frame ones; the method was immunoSEQ multiplex PCR. The sample has tens of thousands of clones; 85% to 95% are singletons. The data derive from a study of T cell responses to AZD1222 COVID-19 vaccine. Study-level points and caveats: Two doses of AZD1222 preceded a rise in Spike-specific TCR breadth and depth. Baseline serology detected seropositivity in only six AZD1222 recipients.

The TCR sequence derives from an adult in good health. Sequencing used peripheral blood, obtained on day 0 of AZD1222 vaccination.

The CDR3 loop is CASSDPRVNQPQHF. The CDR3 DNA reads as TGTGCCAGCAGTGACCCCAGGGTCAATCAGCCCCAGCATTTT. The chain joins TRBV6-1 to TRBJ1-5, with D possibly matching TRBD1 (5 bases). The CDR3 spans 14 residues. V shed 3 bases and J shed 3 bases, with 9 bases lying between them. Germline-derived CDR1 and CDR2 are MNHNS and SASEGT.